This entry describes one TCR beta chain. This record comes from a study of blood T cell repertoires in COVID-19. Study context: There were acute and convalescent COVID-19 samples, and they came from the United States, Italy and Spain. The analysed material was cDNA or gDNA that came from T cells, B-cell-depleted T cells, or PBMCs.

Looked up from germline, CDR1 is MNHNS and CDR2 is SASEGT. The junction had 3 bases not matched to a gene; V was cut back by 3 bases and J by 4 bases. This CDR3 has 16 residues. Original analysis: Amplified reference gene primers provided the basis for estimating nucleated cell counts. Assay: immunoSEQ multiplex PCR; the TCRdb copy retains only in-frame clones and omits some. V, J and clone size are those of that table, while D and trimming were read from the DNA. Here the sample spans just over 35,000 clones, 70% to 90% being singletons. The sequence was collected from a human donor in a cohort sampled during active COVID-19. V gene TRBV6-1 combines with J gene TRBJ2-3; TRBD2 aligns across 14 bases. Sequencing used peripheral blood. The CDR3 region has the DNA TGTGCCAGCAGTGACGGACTAGCGGGGGGACCAGATACGCAGTATTTT. Protein: CASSDGLAGGPDTQYF.